The entry below gives a single TCR beta chain sequence along with its context. The data originate from a study of PD-L1 blockade in urothelial cancer. Germline values: CDR1 SGHAT, CDR2 FQNNGV. V shed 5 bases, J shed 6 bases, and the junction held 6 bases outside the gene matches. The CDR3 has 14 amino acids. TCRdb's copy holds only in-frame clones and misses some; the assay was immunoSEQ multiplex PCR. The sample has roughly 51,000 clones, roughly 78% seen once. The time point denotes: pretreatment peripheral blood. The sequenced sample was PBMCs, obtained around atezolizumab (anti-PD-L1) treatment. This chain joins TRBV11-2 and TRBJ1-4; 7 bases agree with TRBD1. The origin of this receptor is a man between 65 and 80 years old with urothelial cancer. For the CDR3, the DNA is TGTGCCAGCAGCCCGGGACAGTCGTATGAAAAACTGTTTTTT. Its translation is CASSPGQSYEKLFF.